This T cell receptor beta chain comes out of a study of beta chain features in type 1 diabetes (dated 2018 in TCRdb). Broadly, across the study: Patients and healthy donors did not differ in mean age, gender distribution, total cell number or subset yield. A total of some 100,000,000 sorted cells were examined across all samples, and a strong correlation was observed between cell number per subset and RNA yield. In the study, recently diagnosed type 1 diabetes patients and matched healthy donors were compared on the TCRB repertoires of their sorted circulating CD4+ T cell subsets. Naive and central memory subsets were obtained from all 30 or so donors, but regulatory and stem cell-like memory subsets were isolated from only 8 patients and about eight healthy donors.

Each donor gave one peripheral blood draw, about 100 mL on average, collected into heparinised tubes. Using a panel that included CD45RO, CCR7, CD25, CD127, CD95 and CD27, naive, central memory, regulatory and stem cell-like memory CD4+ T cells were sorted on a BD FACSAria II. Every sorted population had a purity above 98%. Right away, PBMCs were isolated by Lymphoprep density gradient centrifugation and were stained directly, with no culture step. So that batch effects would be minimized, each experiment stained and sorted samples in pairs, pairing one healthy donor with one patient. The paper's findings and limits, for the study overall: Fewer insertions and more nucleotide deletions at VDJ recombination sites were observed in patients with type 1 diabetes, implying thymic rearrangement abnormalities. Naive, central memory and regulatory TCRB repertoires appeared to be more alike among patients than among healthy donors. Sequencing cDNA rather than genomic DNA could over-represent highly expressing activated cells, although activation and CD3 levels did not differ between groups. PCR might favor shorter templates, but patient and control samples were amplified and corrected together, so any skew would affect both groups equally. A moderate but significant shortening of TCRB CDR3 length was observed in type 1 diabetes patients in all four CD4+ subsets. Because the HLA sub-analyses included only small numbers of individuals, any influence of HLA type on TCRB rearrangement was left unresolved.

A remark on this clone: The antigen it binds to is not known. Base-call qualities are not available, and no considerably larger clone is one nucleotide away.

The entire isolated RNA was reverse transcribed using the High Capacity cDNA Reverse Transcription Kit, and thus expressed TCRB transcripts were sequenced. Deep immunoSEQ sequencing was performed on naive, central memory and regulatory T cell samples, with an average of around 3.4 million total reads per sample. After sorted cells were lysed in RLT buffer, RNA was extracted with DNase-treated RNeasy Micro or Mini kits, with the choice depending on cell number. To prevent cross-contamination, every cell subset was processed on its own, while patient and healthy donor samples were processed together. TCRB sequences were amplified from cDNA with the immunoSEQ multiplex PCR, producing 87-bp fragments spanning the CDR3 region. The amplicons were sequenced using the Illumina HiSeq platform. In the source study's methods: PCR bias was computationally corrected using synthetic template baselines, reads within Hamming distance 2 were collapsed, and singletons that could not be merged were discarded. Reads were aligned against IMGT to assign V, D and J genes, CDR3 length and insertions or deletions at six rearrangement sites. Clonotype counts were normalized to sorted cell number within each subset before computing true diversity and Gini coefficients with the tcR R package. Repertoire sharing was quantified using the overlap coefficient calculated on TCRB nucleotide sequences. Out-of-frame TCRB sequences from naive cells were analyzed to stand in for the pre-selection repertoire. Sourced from immuneACCESS, this table was stored by TCRdb with only in-frame sequences that have V and J called. A share of the clones is absent; for the studies checked, an unresolved V gene accounts for under half, and the remainder has no known explanation. V, J and clone size are taken as reported in that table, and D and trimming were inferred from the DNA itself. This sample lists about 340,000 clones; roughly 13% were detected once. In total, the top ten clones hold nearly 0.015% of the sample.

Trimming costs V 0 bases and J 3 bases, and their ends lie 12 bases apart. CDR1 is given as SGHNT and CDR2 as YYREEE, both from the germline V gene (reference sequence). The CDR3 covers 16 residues, taking in both the cysteine and the phenylalanine. The DNA shown is the 48-base CDR3, in frame from base 1. The sequence was collected from a woman under 30 with type 1 diabetes. Specimen: naive CD4+ T cells from blood. The cell subset or site label for this specimen denotes: true naive CD4+ T cells. The receptor chain draws on TRBV5-4 and TRBJ2-2, and TRBD1 may be the D gene, going by 6 matching bases. The nucleotides read TGTGCCAGCAGCTTGGGGGGGCGGAAGGACACCGGGGAGCTGTTTTTT. It translates as CASSLGGRKDTGELFF.